A single sample is the source of the 18 T cell receptor beta chains below, sequenced in a study of radiotherapy plus CTLA-4 blockade in lung cancer. Only in-frame clones appear in the TCRdb table, and some are missing; sequencing was by immunoSEQ multiplex PCR. The sample consists of around 110,000 clones, about 80% of them appearing once. The source material was peripheral blood, sampled from a patient treated with radiotherapy plus ipilimumab. The receptor source for this set is a human donor with non-small cell lung cancer that progressed on radiotherapy plus ipilimumab. Some clones in this sample may be carry-over from other donors' samples.

The rearrangement uses TRBV10-3 and TRBJ1-2, with D possibly matching TRBD1 (6 bases). CDR3 size: 14 residues. V was pared by 6 bases and J by 4 bases, with 15 bases between. Germline assignment: CDR1 ENHRY and CDR2 SYGVKD. This CDR3 reads CAIRDPGQGYGYTF. The CDR3 DNA sequence: TGTGCCATCAGGGATCCGGGACAAGGCTATGGCTACACCTTC.

The table lists this clone with a few counts. The J gene is TRBJ1-3, the V gene TRBV19, with D possibly TRBD1 on 6 matching bases. CDR3 length equals 14 residues. The V end lost 3 bases, the J end lost 3 bases, and 9 bases lay between the germline ends. Germline CDR1 is LNHDA and CDR2 is SQIVND (reference sequence). CDR3 loop: CASSIWGLGNTIYF. The CDR3, as DNA: TGTGCCAGTAGTATTTGGGGGCTTGGAAACACCATATATTTT.

A word on this clone: Other DNA sequences in the sample encode the same CDR3. The J gene is TRBJ1-1, the V gene TRBV7-6, with 8 positions matching TRBD1. The junction had 7 bases not matched to a gene; V was cut back by 5 bases and J by 8 bases. The CDR3 has 13 amino acids. Germline CDR1 and CDR2: SGHVS and FNYEAQ. The CDR3 reads CASSPSTGAEAFF. The CDR3 DNA reads TGTGCCAGCAGCCCATCGACAGGGGCCGAAGCTTTCTTT.

V and J are TRBV6-5 and TRBJ2-7, with 7 nucleotides matching TRBD1. Trimming at V came to 6 bases and at J to 2 bases, leaving 4 bases not matched to a gene. Looked up from germline, CDR1 is MNHEY and CDR2 is SVGAGI. The CDR3 consists of 13 residues. This CDR3 reads CASSSGQPYEQYF. Here the CDR3 DNA reads TGTGCCAGCAGCTCGGGACAGCCCTACGAGCAGTACTTC.

The chain carries TRBV12-5 and TRBJ2-1, with 8 bases fitting TRBD2. This CDR3 has 15 residues. Trimming at V came to 5 bases and at J to 0 bases, leaving 3 bases not matched to a gene. Germline V gene data show CDR1 as LGHNT and CDR2 as FRNRAP. The CDR3 is CASGNGGASYNEQFF. Written as DNA, the CDR3 is TGTGCTAGTGGTAACGGGGGGGCCTCCTACAATGAGCAGTTCTTC.

This clone counts as medium-sized. This chain uses TRBV10-3 with TRBJ2-1, with a possible D match to TRBD2 (6 bases). Germline V gene lookup returns CDR1 ENHRY and CDR2 SYGVKD. The V end was cut by 7 bases, the J end by 6 bases, with 13 bases between. The CDR3 sequence is 13 residues long. The CDR3 nucleotides are TGTGCCATCACCCTGGGACTTTCCAATGAGCAGTTCTTC. Amino acid sequence: CAITLGLSNEQFF.

This chain links TRBV29-1 with TRBJ2-3; the match to TRBD2 covers 8 bases. The J segment lost 6 bases and the V segment lost 6 bases, leaving 14 bases of the junction unmatched. The CDR3 is made up of 15 amino acids. CDR1 SQVTM and CDR2 ANQGSEA come from the germline V gene. CDR3 DNA: TGCAGCGTGGAACCGCTAGCGGGCCCAAGGGATACGCAGTATTTT. Residues: CSVEPLAGPRDTQYF.

This chain uses TRBV9 with TRBJ1-6; D uncertain. V was pared by 0 bases and J by 4 bases, with 5 bases between. CDR1 is SGDLS and CDR2 is YYNGEE in the germline V gene. The CDR3 length is 14 residues. CDR3 nucleotides: TGTGCCAGCAGCGTAGAGCCGTATAATTCACCCCTCCACTTT. Amino acids: CASSVEPYNSPLHF.

The gene calls are TRBV9 and TRBJ1-2; D might be TRBD1 (6 bases). V shed 2 bases and J shed 8 bases, with 16 bases lying between them. This CDR3 has 14 residues. The germline V gene encodes CDR1 SGDLS and CDR2 YYNGEE. The CDR3 region is CASSVTRAGVGYTF. CDR3 bases: TGTGCCAGCAGCGTCACTCGGGCAGGGGTAGGCTACACCTTC. Combining the CDR3 with reference TRBV9 and TRBJ1-2 gives the whole variable domain DSGVTQTPKHLITATGQRVTLRCSPRSGDLSVYWYQQSLDQGLQFLIQYYNGEERAKGNILERFSAQQFPDLHSELNLSSLELGDSALYFCASSVTRAGVGYTFGSGTRLTVV.

The gene calls are TRBV7-8 and TRBJ2-5, with 9 bases aligning to TRBD1. The CDR3 has 15 amino acids. Germline-derived CDR1 and CDR2 are SGHVS and FQNEAQ. Trimming removed 4 bases from V and 4 bases from J; junction bases left unmatched: 7. The CDR3 nucleotides are TGTGCCAGCAGCTCCTGGACAGGGGCCGGAGAGACCCAGTACTTC. Protein sequence: CASSSWTGAGETQYF.

The V call is TRBV7-9, the J call TRBJ1-5; D remains ambiguous. Germline loops: CDR1 SEHNR, CDR2 FQNEAQ (reference sequence). The germline V and J ends were trimmed by 4 bases and 3 bases, with 7 bases remaining between them. This CDR3 has 13 amino acids. The CDR3 region is CASSSGLNQPQHF. The CDR3 DNA reads TGTGCCAGCAGCTCGGGTCTCAATCAGCCCCAGCATTTT. The full variable domain, completed using reference TRBV7-9 and TRBJ1-5, is DTGVSQNPRHKITKRGQNVTFRCDPISEHNRLYWYRQTLGQGPEFLTYFQNEAQLEKSRLLSDRFSAERPKGSFSTLEIQRTEQGDSAMYLCASSSGLNQPQHFGDGTRLSIL.

The chain employs TRBV5-1 and TRBJ2-5; D might be TRBD1 (5 bases). The CDR3 is 14 amino acids. The V gene's germline CDR1 is SGHRS and CDR2 YFSETQ. The V end lost 0 bases, the J end lost 2 bases, and 8 bases lay between the germline ends. CDR3 nucleotides: TGCGCCAGCAGCTTGGCCCCAGGGCAAGAGACCCAGTACTTC. It translates to CASSLAPGQETQYF.

The CDR3 nucleotides read TGTGCCAGCAGCTTAGATGGGTGGGACAGGGAATCCTATGGCTACACCTTC. Translating gives CASSLDGWDRESYGYTF. V gene TRBV11-2 combines with J gene TRBJ1-2; 9 bases match TRBD1. J gave up 4 bases and V 0 bases, and 9 bases lay outside the gene matches. The CDR3 has 17 residues. The germline gives CDR1 SGHAT, CDR2 FQNNGV.

This clone was observed a single time. The chain has TRBV7-8 and TRBJ1-2; 9 positions agree with TRBD1. The CDR3 is 15 amino acids. With 5 bases clipped from V and 5 bases from J, the junction kept 9 bases outside the gene matches. Germline V gene lookup returns CDR1 SGHVS and CDR2 FQNEAQ. This chain's CDR3 is CASSHRDRAAYGYTF. The DNA for the CDR3 is TGTGCCAGCAGCCACAGGGACAGGGCGGCGTATGGCTACACCTTC.

The chain joins TRBV7-6 to TRBJ2-5, with 7 nucleotides matching TRBD1. Judging by the DNA end, TRBJ2-7 fits better; the J call may be wrong. The CDR3 is 15 residues long. Germline V lookup: CDR1 SGHVS, CDR2 FNYEAQ. CDR3 in amino acids: CASSRGQAGSYEQYF. The CDR3 DNA is TGTGCCAGCAGCCGAGGACAGGCTGGATCGTACGAGCAGTACTTC.

The genes are TRBV18 and TRBJ2-7; no reliable D call. Trimming stripped 4 bases from V and 2 bases from J, with 9 bases between. This CDR3 is 13 amino acids long. Looked up from germline, CDR1 is KGHSH and CDR2 is LQKENI. CDR3: CASSLGRAYEQYF. For the CDR3, the DNA is TGTGCCAGCTCACTAGGACGGGCCTACGAGCAGTACTTC.

The chain employs TRBV19 and TRBJ1-1; a possible D gene is TRBD1 (5 bases). The germline V gene encodes CDR1 LNHDA and CDR2 SQIVND (reference sequence). The V end was cut by 1 base, the J end by 5 bases, with 11 bases between. The CDR3 loop spans 14 amino acids. CDR3: CASSIGGSDTEAFF. CDR3 DNA sequence: TGTGCCAGTAGTATAGGGGGCTCAGATACTGAAGCTTTCTTT.

This rearrangement joins TRBV7-2 to TRBJ1-1, with unresolved D. Trimming cost V 3 bases and J 4 bases, with 15 bases left between them. The germline CDR1 and CDR2 sequences are SGHTA and FQGNSA. CDR3 length equals 15 residues. CDR3 protein: CASSFGDSGVTEAFF. The DNA of the CDR3 is TGTGCCAGCAGCTTTGGCGATTCTGGTGTCACTGAAGCTTTCTTT. The complete variable domain, with remaining parts taken from reference TRBV7-2 and TRBJ1-1, reads GAGVSQSPSNKVTEKGKDVELRCDPISGHTALYWYRQSLGQGLEFLIYFQGNSAPDKSGLPSDRFSAERTGGSVSTLTIQRTQQEDSAVYLCASSFGDSGVTEAFFGQGTRLTVV.